This T cell receptor (beta chain) was identified during a study of CD8 T cells in Susac syndrome. When the RNA was reverse transcribed, random hexamers were used with an input of roughly 0.45 to 1 ug. In TCRdb, the immunoSEQ multiplex PCR reads were re-called with MiXCR into one record per CDR3 protein. Here the sample spans approximately 70,000 distinct CDR3 sequences, just under 95% being singletons. The sample holds one count of this clonotype. The specimen was CD8+ T cells from PBMCs. The sequence came from a human donor in good health.

The CDR3 protein is CASSLGGQLNIQYF. CDR3 coding DNA: TGCGCCAGCAGCTTGGGGGGGCAACTAAACATTCAGTACTTC. V and J are TRBV5-1 and TRBJ2-4; D perhaps matches TRBD1 (6 bases). Germline loops: CDR1 SGHRS, CDR2 YFSETQ. The V gene lost 0 bases and the J gene lost 6 bases, with 10 bases spanning the gap. The CDR3 is 14 residues long.